Below, 10 T cell receptor beta chains from the same sample are listed, as sequenced in a study of blood T cell repertoires in COVID-19. The assay was immunoSEQ multiplex PCR, and TCRdb's table has in-frame clones only and misses some. The profile shows 250,000 or so clones, around 90% of them singletons. Sequencing was performed on peripheral blood. These receptors originate from a woman aged 40 to 50 who had recovered from COVID-19.

Points on this clone: It may be a read error: a sequence one base away is much more abundant. The chain carries TRBV5-1 and TRBJ2-5; unclear D gene. V was cut by 0 bases and J by 1 base, with 4 bases left in between. This CDR3 has 13 residues. The germline gives CDR1 SGHRS, CDR2 YFSETQ. The CDR3 sequence: CASSLGIQETQYF. CDR3 bases: TGCGCCAGCAGCTTGGGTATCCAAGAGACCCAGTACTTC.

The CDR3 bases are TGTGCCAGCAGCGTTTCTCCGCGGGAGGCGAACACCGGGGAGCTGTTTTTT. It encodes CASSVSPREANTGELFF. V gene TRBV9 combines with J gene TRBJ2-2; 8 bases line up with TRBD2. The V and J ends lost 2 bases and 0 bases, in that order; junction bases with no gene match: 6. The CDR3 is 17 amino acids. Germline loops: CDR1 SGDLS, CDR2 YYNGEE.

In this sample, this clone turned up a few times. The chain has TRBV19 and TRBJ1-4; possibly TRBD1 for D (5 bases). Trimming pared 7 bases from V and 0 bases from J, leaving 12 bases between. The CDR3 has 15 amino acids. The V gene's germline CDR1 is LNHDA and CDR2 SQIVND (reference sequence). As DNA, the CDR3 is TGTGCCAGTACTCGGCAGGGAACAACTAATGAAAAACTGTTTTTT. Amino acids: CASTRQGTTNEKLFF.

This chain connects TRBV3-1 (or the pseudogene TRBV3-2) to TRBJ1-1; 8 bases fit TRBD1. CDR1 and CDR2 from the germline V gene are LGHDT and YNNKEL (reference sequence). J was trimmed by 4 bases and V by 1 base; bases with no gene match: 8. This CDR3 contains 16 residues. This CDR3 is CASSQASGGAGTEAFF. The CDR3 DNA sequence: TGTGCCAGCAGCCAAGCGTCAGGGGGCGCGGGCACTGAAGCTTTCTTT.

The chain links TRBV18 to TRBJ1-4; 9 bases align to TRBD1. V lost 6 bases and J lost 0; bases outside the gene matches: 2. From germline, CDR1 is KGHSH and CDR2 LQKENI. The CDR3 is 15 residues long. In DNA form, the CDR3 reads TGTGCCAGCTCGGGACAGGGCGCAACTAATGAAAAACTGTTTTTT. This sequence encodes CASSGQGATNEKLFF.

The gene calls are TRBV3-1 (or the pseudogene TRBV3-2) and TRBJ1-2; possible D gene TRBD1, 6 bases. Germline V gene lookup returns CDR1 LGHDT and CDR2 YNNKEL (reference sequence). The V and J ends lost 6 bases and 4 bases respectively, with 15 bases between them. There are 14 residues in the CDR3. In DNA form, the CDR3 reads TGTGCCAGCAGTCTTACGGGGGGCAGCTATGGCTACACCTTC. It encodes CASSLTGGSYGYTF.

The chain combines TRBV27 with TRBJ2-5; TRBD2 might be the D (7 bases). The CDR3 loop spans 16 amino acids. Between the trimmed V and J ends, which lost 2 bases and 5 bases, there was a span of 18 bases. Germline V lookup: CDR1 MNHEY, CDR2 SMNVEV (reference sequence). The CDR3 sequence is CASSLTPGHGRETQYF. The CDR3 nucleotides read TGTGCCAGCAGTTTAACCCCGGGACACGGGAGGGAGACCCAGTACTTC.

In nucleotides, the CDR3 is TGTGCCACCAGTGATTTCCGAGTTGGGAACACTGAAGCTTTCTTT. It codes for CATSDFRVGNTEAFF. The chain recombines TRBV24-1 with TRBJ1-1; no firm D call. The CDR3 totals 15 residues. V was shortened by 1 base and J by 1 base, with 9 bases between the two germline ends. The germline V gene has CDR1 KGHDR and CDR2 SFDVKD.

V gene TRBV15 combines with J gene TRBJ1-1; 7 positions match TRBD1. The length of the CDR3 is 14 residues. V lost 6 bases to trimming and J lost 4 bases; unmatched junction nucleotides: 8. CDR1 LNHNV and CDR2 YYDKDF come from the germline V gene (reference sequence). The CDR3 spells CATRITGVSTEAFF. The DNA for the CDR3 is TGTGCCACCAGAATAACAGGGGTGAGCACTGAAGCTTTCTTT. The full variable domain, rest sourced from reference TRBV15 and TRBJ1-1, is DAMVIQNPRYQVTQFGKPVTLSCSQTLNHNVMYWYQQKSSQAPKLLFHYYDKDFNNEADTPDNFQSRRPNTSFCFLDIRSPGLGDTAMYLCATRITGVSTEAFFGQGTRLTVV.

This clone turned up a few times. The chain has TRBV5-6 and TRBJ2-7, with no clear D. Germline V gene data show CDR1 as SGHDT and CDR2 as YYEEEE. The CDR3 runs to 13 residues. Trimming removed 2 bases at V and 0 bases at J, with 6 bases between. The CDR3 DNA follows: TGTGCCAGCAGCTTTGGCAACTCCTACGAGCAGTACTTC. It yields the protein CASSFGNSYEQYF.